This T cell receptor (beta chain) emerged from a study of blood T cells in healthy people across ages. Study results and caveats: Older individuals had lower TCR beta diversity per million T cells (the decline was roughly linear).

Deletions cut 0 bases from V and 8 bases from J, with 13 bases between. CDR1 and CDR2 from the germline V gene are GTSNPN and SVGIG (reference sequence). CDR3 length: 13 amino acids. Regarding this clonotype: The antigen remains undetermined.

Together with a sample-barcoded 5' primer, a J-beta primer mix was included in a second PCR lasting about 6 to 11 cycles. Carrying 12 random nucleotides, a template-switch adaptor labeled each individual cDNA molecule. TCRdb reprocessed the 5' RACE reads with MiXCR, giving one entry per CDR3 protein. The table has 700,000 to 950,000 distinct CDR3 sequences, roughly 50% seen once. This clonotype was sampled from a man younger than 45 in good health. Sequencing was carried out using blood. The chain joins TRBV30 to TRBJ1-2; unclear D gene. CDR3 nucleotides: TGTGCCTGGAGTGTATTATTGCAGTCGGGCTACACCTTC. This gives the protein CAWSVLLQSGYTF. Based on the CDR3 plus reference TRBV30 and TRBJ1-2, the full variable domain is SQTIHQWPATLVQPVGSPLSLECTVEGTSNPNLYWYRQAAGRGLQLLFYSVGIGQISSEVPQNLSASRPQDRQFILSSKKLLLSDSGFYLCAWSVLLQSGYTFGSGTRLTVV.